This T cell receptor (beta chain) comes out of a study of blood T cells in healthy people across ages. Overall study context: Capturing about one barcoded beta molecule per two T cells was achieved by template switching. Overall study findings and caveats: A roughly linear age-dependent decrease characterized TCR beta diversity per million T cells.

Through a sample-barcoded 5' primer and a J-beta primer mix, a second PCR was run for roughly 6 to 12 cycles. Template switching added a 12-random-nucleotide identifier to every cDNA molecule. Using its own MiXCR run on the 5' RACE reads, TCRdb lists one record per CDR3 protein. The repertoire holds over 1,200,000 distinct CDR3 sequences, with around 59% as singletons. Germline-derived CDR1 and CDR2 are MNHEY and SVGAGI. This CDR3 spans 15 amino acids. V was cut by 6 bases and J by 6 bases, with 15 bases left in between. As concerns this clonotype: Antigen specificity is unknown.

V usage is TRBV6-5 and J usage is TRBJ1-6; D may be TRBD1 (5 bases). Sequenced input: blood. This receptor was identified in a man younger than 35 in good health. CDR3 sequence (DNA): TGTGCCAGCAGCCACCCCCTCGACAGTAATTCACCCCTCCACTTT. Translation gives CASSHPLDSNSPLHF.